This T cell receptor (beta chain) was recovered during a study of blood T cell repertoires in COVID-19. Study background: The samples span acute and convalescent COVID-19 from the United States, Italy and Spain. In each case, the material was cDNA or gDNA derived from T cells, B-cell-depleted T cells, or PBMCs.

Generated by immunoSEQ multiplex PCR, the TCRdb table keeps only in-frame clones and is missing some. The table records roughly 400,000 clones, more than 75% of them present only once. The CDR3 runs to 16 residues. The germline gives CDR1 KGHDR, CDR2 SFDVKD. The germline V and J ends were trimmed by 8 bases and 4 bases, with 22 bases remaining between them. The study drew participants aged about 18 to 89 years from 24 US areas. Cohort 3 donors counted as recovered after two negative PCRs, clearance, or resolved symptoms. V usage is TRBV24-1 and J usage is TRBJ1-2; a possible D gene is TRBD1 (6 bases). Sequencing was done on a sample of PBMCs or T cells enriched from blood (not recorded which). This sequence was found in a woman between 45 and 65 years old who had recovered from COVID-19. The CDR3 DNA follows: TGTGCCACCACCTATGAAACAGGGCTTGAAATCTATGGCTACACCTTC. Protein product: CATTYETGLEIYGYTF.